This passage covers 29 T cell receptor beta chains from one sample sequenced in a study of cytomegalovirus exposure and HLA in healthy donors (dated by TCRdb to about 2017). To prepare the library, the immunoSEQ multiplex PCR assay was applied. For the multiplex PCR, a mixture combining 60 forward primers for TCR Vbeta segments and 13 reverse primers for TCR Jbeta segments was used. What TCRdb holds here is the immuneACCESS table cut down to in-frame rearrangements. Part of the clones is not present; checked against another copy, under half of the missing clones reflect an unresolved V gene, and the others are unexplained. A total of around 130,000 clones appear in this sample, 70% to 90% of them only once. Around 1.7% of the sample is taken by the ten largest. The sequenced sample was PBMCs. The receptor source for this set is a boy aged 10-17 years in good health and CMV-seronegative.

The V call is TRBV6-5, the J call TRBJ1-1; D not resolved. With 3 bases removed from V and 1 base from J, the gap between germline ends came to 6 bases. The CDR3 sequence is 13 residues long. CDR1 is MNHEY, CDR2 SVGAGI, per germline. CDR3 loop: CASSYEQNTEAFF. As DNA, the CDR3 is TGTGCCAGCAGTTATGAACAGAACACTGAAGCTTTCTTT.

The CDR3 region is CASSLSGGGNPDTQYF. In DNA form, the CDR3 reads TGTGCCAGCAGCTTATCTGGCGGGGGGAACCCAGATACGCAGTATTTT. The chain links TRBV7-3 to TRBJ2-3, with TRBD2 identical over 8 bases. Germline V gives CDR1 SGHTA, CDR2 FQGTGA. The CDR3 runs to 16 residues. The trim removed 2 bases at V and 4 bases at J, leaving 8 bases unmatched. The full variable domain, rest sourced from reference TRBV7-3 and TRBJ2-3, is GAGVSQTPSNKVTEKGKYVELRCDPISGHTALYWYRQSLGQGPEFLIYFQGTGAADDSGLPNDRFFAVRPEGSVSTLKIQRTERGDSAVYLCASSLSGGGNPDTQYFGPGTRLTVL.

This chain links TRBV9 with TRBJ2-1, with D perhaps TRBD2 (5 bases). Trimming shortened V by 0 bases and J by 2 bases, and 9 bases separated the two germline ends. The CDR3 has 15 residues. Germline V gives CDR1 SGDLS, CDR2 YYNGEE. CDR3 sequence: CASSVVGGTYNEQFF. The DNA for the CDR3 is TGTGCCAGCAGCGTAGTTGGAGGAACCTACAATGAGCAGTTCTTC.

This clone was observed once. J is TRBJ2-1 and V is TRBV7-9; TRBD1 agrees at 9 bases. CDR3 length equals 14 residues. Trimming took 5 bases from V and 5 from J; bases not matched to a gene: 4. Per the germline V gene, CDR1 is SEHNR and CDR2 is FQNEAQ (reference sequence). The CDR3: CASSAGTGNNEQFF. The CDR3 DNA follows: TGTGCCAGCAGCGCAGGGACAGGGAACAATGAGCAGTTCTTC.

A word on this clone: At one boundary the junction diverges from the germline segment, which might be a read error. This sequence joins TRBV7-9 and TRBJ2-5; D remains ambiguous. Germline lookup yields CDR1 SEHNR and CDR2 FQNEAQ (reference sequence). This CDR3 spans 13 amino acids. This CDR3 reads CASTLDGLETQYF. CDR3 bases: TGTGCCAGCACCTTAGACGGGTTAGAGACCCAGTACTTC.

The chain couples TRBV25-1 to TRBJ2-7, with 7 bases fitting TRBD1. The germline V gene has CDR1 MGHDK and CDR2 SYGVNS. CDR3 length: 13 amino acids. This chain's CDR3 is CASSDPGGRRLLV. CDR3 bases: TGTGCCAGCAGTGATCCAGGGGGTAGGCGTTTATTAGTC.

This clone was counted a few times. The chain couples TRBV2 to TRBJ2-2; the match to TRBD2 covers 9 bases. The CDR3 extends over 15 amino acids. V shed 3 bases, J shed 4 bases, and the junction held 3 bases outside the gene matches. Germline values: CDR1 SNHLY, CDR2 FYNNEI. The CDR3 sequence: CASSEASGITGELFF. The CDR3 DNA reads TGTGCCAGCAGTGAGGCTAGCGGGATCACCGGGGAGCTGTTTTTT.

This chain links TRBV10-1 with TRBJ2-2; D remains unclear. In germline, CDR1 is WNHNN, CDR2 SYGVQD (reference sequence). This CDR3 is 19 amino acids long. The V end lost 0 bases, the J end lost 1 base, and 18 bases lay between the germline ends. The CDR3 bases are TGCGCCAGCAGTGAGTCGGAGCCACAAACACCGGGGAACACCGGGGAGCTGTTTTTT. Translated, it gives CASSESEPQTPGNTGELFF.

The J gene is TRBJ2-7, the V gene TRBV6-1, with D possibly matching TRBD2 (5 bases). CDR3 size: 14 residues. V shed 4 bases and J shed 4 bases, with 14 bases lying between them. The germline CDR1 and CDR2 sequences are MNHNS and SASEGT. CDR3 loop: CASSGGSLLYEQYF. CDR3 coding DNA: TGTGCCAGCAGTGGAGGGTCCCTCTTATACGAGCAGTACTTC.

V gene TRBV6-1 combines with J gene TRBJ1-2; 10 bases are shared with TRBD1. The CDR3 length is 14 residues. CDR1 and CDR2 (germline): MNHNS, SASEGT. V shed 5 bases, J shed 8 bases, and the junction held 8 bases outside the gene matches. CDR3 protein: CASSHPGTGDGYTF. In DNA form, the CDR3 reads TGTGCCAGCAGTCACCCGGGGACAGGGGACGGCTACACCTTC.

The CDR3 here is CASSLAGGPGETQYF. CDR3 nucleotides: TGCGCCAGCAGTCTAGCGGGGGGGCCCGGGGAGACCCAGTACTTC. The chain carries TRBV5-1 and TRBJ2-5, with 12 positions matching TRBD2. The V segment lost 5 bases and the J segment 5 bases; nucleotides outside the gene matches: 7. The CDR3 covers 15 residues. Germline V gives CDR1 SGHRS, CDR2 YFSETQ.

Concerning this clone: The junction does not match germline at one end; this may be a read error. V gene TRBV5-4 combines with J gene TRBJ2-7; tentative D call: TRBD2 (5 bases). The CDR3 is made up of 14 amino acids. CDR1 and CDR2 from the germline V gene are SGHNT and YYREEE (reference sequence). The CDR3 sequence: CASSPDSVAYGQYF. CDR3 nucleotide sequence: TGTGCCAGCAGCCCCGATAGCGTCGCCTACGGGCAGTACTTC.

DNA for the CDR3: TGTGCCACCCAAGGGGCCGCCTACGAGCAGTACTTC. This translates into CATQGAAYEQYF. The rearrangement links TRBV6-1 to TRBJ2-7, with a possible D match to TRBD1 (5 bases). The germline V gene encodes CDR1 MNHNS and CDR2 SASEGT. The CDR3 consists of 12 residues. Deletions cut 10 bases from V and 2 bases from J, with 12 bases between.

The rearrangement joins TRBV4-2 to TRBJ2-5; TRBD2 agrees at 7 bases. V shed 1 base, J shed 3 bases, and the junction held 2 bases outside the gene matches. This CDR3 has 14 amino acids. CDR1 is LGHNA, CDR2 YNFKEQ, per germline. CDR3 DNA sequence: TGTGCCAGCAGCCAAGGGCTAGCGGAAGAGACCCAGTACTTC. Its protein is CASSQGLAEETQYF.

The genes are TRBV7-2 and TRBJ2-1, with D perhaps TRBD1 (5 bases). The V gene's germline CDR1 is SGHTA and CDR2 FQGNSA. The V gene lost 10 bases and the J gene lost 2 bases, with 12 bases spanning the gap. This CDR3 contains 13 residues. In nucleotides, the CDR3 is TGTGCCACAGGGAACACCCCCTACAATGAGCAGTTCTTC. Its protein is CATGNTPYNEQFF.

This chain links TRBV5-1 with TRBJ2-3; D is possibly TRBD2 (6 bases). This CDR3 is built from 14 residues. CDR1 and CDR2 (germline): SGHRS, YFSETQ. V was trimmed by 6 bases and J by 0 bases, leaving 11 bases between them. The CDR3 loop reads CASTRGSSTDTQYF. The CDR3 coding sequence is TGCGCCAGCACGCGGGGAAGTAGCACAGATACGCAGTATTTT.

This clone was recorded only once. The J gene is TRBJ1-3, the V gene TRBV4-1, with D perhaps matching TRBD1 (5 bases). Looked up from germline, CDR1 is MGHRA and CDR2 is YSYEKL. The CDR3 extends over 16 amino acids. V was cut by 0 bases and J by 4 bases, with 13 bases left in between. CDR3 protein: CASSQEGRGSGNTIYF. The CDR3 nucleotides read TGCGCCAGCAGCCAAGAGGGGAGGGGATCAGGAAACACCATATATTTT.

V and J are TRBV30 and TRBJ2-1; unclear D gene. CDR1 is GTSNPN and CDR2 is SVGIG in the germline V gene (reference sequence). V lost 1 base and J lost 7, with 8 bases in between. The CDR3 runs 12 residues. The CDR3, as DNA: TGTGCCTGGAGTGCTCAGACTAATGAGCAGTTCTTC. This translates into CAWSAQTNEQFF. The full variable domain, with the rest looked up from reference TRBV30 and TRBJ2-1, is SQTIHQWPATLVQPVGSPLSLECTVEGTSNPNLYWYRQAAGRGLQLLFYSVGIGQISSEVPQNLSASRPQDRQFILSSKKLLLSDSGFYLCAWSAQTNEQFFGPGTRLTVL.

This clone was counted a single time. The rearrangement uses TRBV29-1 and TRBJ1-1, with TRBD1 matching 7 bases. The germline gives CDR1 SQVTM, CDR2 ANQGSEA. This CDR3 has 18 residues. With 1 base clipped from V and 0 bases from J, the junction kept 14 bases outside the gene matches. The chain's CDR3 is CSVEVGHRGIRMNTEAFF. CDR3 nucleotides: TGCAGCGTTGAAGTTGGGCACAGGGGAATTAGAATGAACACTGAAGCTTTCTTT.

CDR3 in DNA: TGTGCCAGCAGCCCTAGCTGGCAGGGGATTCAAGAGACCCAGTACTTC. As protein: CASSPSWQGIQETQYF. This chain connects TRBV7-7 to TRBJ2-5, with D perhaps TRBD1 (6 bases). The CDR3 runs 16 residues. Trimming stripped 5 bases from V and 2 bases from J, with 18 bases between. CDR1 and CDR2 (germline): SSHAT, FNYEAQ (reference sequence).

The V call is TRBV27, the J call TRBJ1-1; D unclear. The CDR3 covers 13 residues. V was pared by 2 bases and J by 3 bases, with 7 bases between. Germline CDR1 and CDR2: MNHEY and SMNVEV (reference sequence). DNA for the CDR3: TGTGCCAGCAGTTTAGGTGCGCACACTGAAGCTTTCTTT. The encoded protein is CASSLGAHTEAFF.

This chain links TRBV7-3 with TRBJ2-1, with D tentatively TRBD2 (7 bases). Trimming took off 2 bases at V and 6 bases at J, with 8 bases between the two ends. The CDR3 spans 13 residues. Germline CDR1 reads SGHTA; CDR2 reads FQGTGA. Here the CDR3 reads CASSLGGANEQFF. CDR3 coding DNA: TGTGCCAGCAGCTTAGGGGGGGCCAATGAGCAGTTCTTC.

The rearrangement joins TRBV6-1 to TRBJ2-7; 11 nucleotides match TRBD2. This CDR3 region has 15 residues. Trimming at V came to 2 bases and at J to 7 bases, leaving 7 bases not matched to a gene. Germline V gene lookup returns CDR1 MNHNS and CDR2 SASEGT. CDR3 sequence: CASSESVAGGFEQYF. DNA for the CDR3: TGTGCCAGCAGTGAATCGGTAGCGGGAGGGTTTGAGCAGTACTTC.

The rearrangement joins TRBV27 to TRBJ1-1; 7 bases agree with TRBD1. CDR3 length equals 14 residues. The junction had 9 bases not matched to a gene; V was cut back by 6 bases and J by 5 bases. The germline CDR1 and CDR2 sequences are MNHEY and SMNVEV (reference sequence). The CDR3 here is CASSRDRVGTEAFF. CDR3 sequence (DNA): TGTGCCAGCAGCCGAGACAGGGTTGGGACTGAAGCTTTCTTT.

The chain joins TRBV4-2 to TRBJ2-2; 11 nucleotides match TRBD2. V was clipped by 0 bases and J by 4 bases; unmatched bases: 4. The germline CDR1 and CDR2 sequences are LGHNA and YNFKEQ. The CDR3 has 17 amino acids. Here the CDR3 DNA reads TGTGCCAGCAGCCAAGACCAACTAGCGGGGGCCACCGGGGAGCTGTTTTTT. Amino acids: CASSQDQLAGATGELFF.

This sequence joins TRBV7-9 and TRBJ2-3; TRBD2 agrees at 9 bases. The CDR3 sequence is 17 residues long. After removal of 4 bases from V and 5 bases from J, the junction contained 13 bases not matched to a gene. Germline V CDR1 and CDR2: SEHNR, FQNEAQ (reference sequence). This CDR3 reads CASSSSTPSGARDTQYF. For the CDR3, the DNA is TGTGCCAGCAGCTCATCCACACCTAGCGGGGCGAGAGATACGCAGTATTTT.

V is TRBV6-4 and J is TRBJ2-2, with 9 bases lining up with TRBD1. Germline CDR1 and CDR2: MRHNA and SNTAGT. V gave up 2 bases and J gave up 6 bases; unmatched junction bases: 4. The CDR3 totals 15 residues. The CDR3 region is CASSDGTGTAGELFF. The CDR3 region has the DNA TGTGCCAGCAGTGACGGGACAGGGACTGCCGGGGAGCTGTTTTTT.

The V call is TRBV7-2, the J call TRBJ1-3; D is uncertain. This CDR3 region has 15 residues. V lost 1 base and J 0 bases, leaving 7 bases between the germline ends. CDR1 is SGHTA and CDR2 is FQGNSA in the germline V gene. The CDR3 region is CASSLVGDSGNTIYF. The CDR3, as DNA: TGTGCCAGCAGCTTAGTTGGAGACTCTGGAAACACCATATATTTT.

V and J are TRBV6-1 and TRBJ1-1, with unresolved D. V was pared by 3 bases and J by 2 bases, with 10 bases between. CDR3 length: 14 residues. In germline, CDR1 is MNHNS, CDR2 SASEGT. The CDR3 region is CASSEPGLNTEAFF. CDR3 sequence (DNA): TGTGCCAGCAGTGAGCCAGGACTTAACACTGAAGCTTTCTTT.